Following are 3 T cell receptor beta chains from one sample sequenced in a study of T-cell reconstitution after alpha-beta-depleted transplantation in children (dated by TCRdb to 2015 to 2016). The library was made by PCR. Reads for this sample came from an Illumina HiSeq 2500. Molecular barcoding was employed in the preparation of TCR libraries, with unique molecular identifiers being used to normalize TCRbeta repertoire quantification. TCRdb trimmed the raw reads at Q25, called clones with MiXCR and kept productive beta chains. Each entry is one CDR3 protein sequence, shown with its most common DNA and genes. The sample table holds fewer than 350,000 distinct CDR3 sequences, of which about 9.9% were seen once. Of the sample, around 20% falls within the top ten clones. The treatment or condition label on this specimen signifies: allogeneic hematopoietic cell transplantation with graft depleted of TCRalphabeta T cells and CD19 B cells.

Material: peripheral blood, obtained 180 days after TCRalphabeta/CD19-depleted stem cell transplant. These receptors originate from a male patient under 10 years old who had a stem cell transplant for chronic granulomatous disease, so the T cells may come from the graft donor.

This clonotype showed up many times. The rearrangement links TRBV20-1 to TRBJ2-1; no clear D. Trimming removed 1 base from V and 4 bases from J, with 2 bases in between. CDR3 length: 11 amino acids. Per germline, CDR1 DFQATT and CDR2 SNEGSKA (reference sequence). CDR3 nucleotide sequence: TGCAGTGCTAGAGGGTACAATGAGCAGTTCTTC. Translated: CSARGYNEQFF.

This clonotype was picked up many times. The rearrangement links TRBV24-1 to TRBJ2-5, with TRBD2 matching 8 bases. Germline CDR1 is KGHDR and CDR2 is SFDVKD. The CDR3 spans 16 residues. J gave up 1 base and V 0 bases, and 3 bases lay outside the gene matches. Here the CDR3 DNA reads TGTGCCACCAGTGATTTGACTAGCGGCCCCCAAGAGACCCAGTACTTC. Encoded protein: CATSDLTSGPQETQYF.

This clonotype was counted ten times or more. V usage is TRBV7-9 and J usage is TRBJ2-3; D perhaps matches TRBD2 (6 bases). CDR1 and CDR2 (germline): SEHNR, FQNEAQ (reference sequence). The CDR3 runs to 17 residues. Deletions cut 5 bases from V and 4 bases from J, with 22 bases between. The CDR3 region has the DNA TGTGCCAGCAGCCGATCGTGGACCCGCGGGGTTCCAGATACGCAGTATTTT. It translates to CASSRSWTRGVPDTQYF.